This is a list of T cell receptor beta chains from one sample in a study of vaccination effects on CD4 cells after COVID-19. These TCRs are of unknown antigen specificity. Sequencing used immunoSEQ multiplex PCR; TCRdb keeps in-frame clones, though not all of them. The table records around 75,000 clones, under 85% of them present only once. The sequencing here drew on CD4+ T cells from PBMCs cultured with HIV peptides, taken before COVID-19 vaccination. The receptors were gathered from a human donor who had a prior SARS-CoV-2 infection. Both conserved end residues are part of each CDR3. Fields, in order: V gene, CDR3 protein.

TRBV6-6 CASSYQEAGQGEQYF
TRBV3-1/TRBV3-2 CASSQDRTWTSGSRAGELFF
TRBV15 CATSRDTGGGYTF
TRBV19 CASRSDGLNTGELFF
TRBV23-1 CASSQSSPAYSYNSPLHF
TRBV6-1 CASSGASPSSYNEQFF
TRBV3-1/TRBV3-2 CASSPTASSYEQYF
TRBV2 CASSRDRQGGKEQYF
TRBV7-9 CASRLNSWGYGYTF
TRBV30 CAWNRDRSSYEQYF
TRBV7-6 CASSPATGFGGYGYTF
TRBV5-1 CASSLISGGGDTEAFF
TRBV5-6 CASRWWRALSTGELFF
TRBV7-3 CASSLFRGSGANVLTF
TRBV9 CASSVGVGYPSYEQYF
TRBV23-1 CASIGGGALNQPQHF
TRBV5-6 CASSSQTGSEQYF
TRBV15 CATSPQGYGTTGAFF
TRBV30 CAWSVGVQRGEKLFF
TRBV5-4 CASSSVAGGYNEQFF
TRBV6-5 CASRVGLQADYEQYF
TRBV5-1 CASSPGLAENNEQFF
TRBV9 CASSVDVAAGDEKLFF
TRBV7-8 CASSLVVTGGLNEQFF
TRBV7-2 CASTLRRLGVGETQYF
TRBV7-9 CASSLGVGNRGGQPQHF
TRBV2 CASSEDRPYGYTF
TRBV13 CASSPQGPYEQYF
TRBV10-3 CAIRDILNSPLHF
TRBV4-3 CASSQAPRSTDTQYF
TRBV5-4 CASSFDSGTDTQYF
TRBV27 CASSTLRDPYEQYF
TRBV10-3 CAISEGLAGGTAYNEQFF
TRBV5-4 CASSPTGQGTDTQYF
TRBV7-8 CASSLRSGGTGTEAFF
TRBV18 CASSPSGLAGARSPANVLTF